Listed below are T cell receptor beta chains from one sample, sequenced in a study of beta chain features in type 1 diabetes. Clones were sequenced by immunoSEQ multiplex PCR, and TCRdb holds only the in-frame ones, with some missing. Of a few hundred thousand clones listed, 13% were seen once; the top ten hold about 0.015%. The specimen sequenced was naive CD4+ T cells from blood. These receptors all stem from a woman aged 18-29 years with type 1 diabetes. Each CDR3 is given with its conserved first and last residue. The order of the fields is clone size, D gene, J gene, V gene, CDR3 protein, CDR3 DNA. D genes are given only for firm matches. Only some rows state a clone size, as once, few, many or a class for expanded clones.

size: .; D: .; J: TRBJ2-3; V: TRBV5-1; CDR3: CASSATSLPADTQYF; DNA: TGCGCCAGCAGTGCTACTAGTCTGCCCGCAGATACGCAGTATTTT
size: .; D: TRBD1; J: TRBJ1-2; V: TRBV28; CDR3: CANQGQGARGGYTF; DNA: TGTGCCAACCAAGGACAGGGGGCGAGGGGTGGCTACACCTTC
size: .; D: .; J: TRBJ2-2; V: TRBV18; CDR3: CASSATADTGELFF; DNA: TGTGCCAGCTCAGCCACGGCGGACACCGGGGAGCTGTTTTTT
size: few; D: .; J: TRBJ2-5; V: TRBV11-2; CDR3: CASRPQGVGETQYF; DNA: TGTGCCAGCAGACCACAGGGTGTCGGGGAGACCCAGTACTTC
size: .; D: .; J: TRBJ1-1; V: TRBV29-1; CDR3: CSVFRVMNTEAFF; DNA: TGCAGCGTCTTCAGGGTGATGAACACTGAAGCTTTCTTT
size: few; D: TRBD1; J: TRBJ1-1; V: TRBV11-3; CDR3: CASSPDSGTGALEAFF; DNA: TGTGCCAGCAGCCCTGATTCCGGGACAGGGGCTTTAGAAGCTTTCTTT
size: few; D: .; J: TRBJ2-3; V: TRBV5-1; CDR3: CASSLASESSTDTQYF; DNA: TGCGCCAGCAGCTTGGCTAGCGAATCTAGCACAGATACGCAGTATTTT
size: many; D: .; J: TRBJ2-1; V: TRBV29-1; CDR3: CSLSGLPPREQFF; DNA: TGCAGCCTGTCGGGGTTGCCTCCGCGTGAGCAGTTCTTC
size: few; D: .; J: TRBJ2-7; V: TRBV28; CDR3: CASSISGQRAPYEQYF; DNA: TGTGCCAGCAGTATTTCAGGACAGCGCGCGCCCTACGAGCAGTACTTC
size: .; D: TRBD1; J: TRBJ2-2; V: TRBV25-1; CDR3: CASSDYPGQGVTGELFF; DNA: TGTGCCAGCAGTGATTACCCGGGACAGGGAGTCACCGGGGAGCTGTTTTTT
size: few; D: .; J: TRBJ2-3; V: TRBV13; CDR3: CASSPRTQGISTDTQYF; DNA: TGTGCCAGCAGCCCACGAACACAGGGAATTAGCACAGATACGCAGTATTTT
size: few; D: .; J: TRBJ2-5; V: TRBV10-3; CDR3: CAIRPARGPETQYF; DNA: TGTGCCATCAGACCGGCACGAGGCCCCGAGACCCAGTACTTC
size: .; D: TRBD2; J: TRBJ2-5; V: TRBV7-2; CDR3: CASSSLPVGLARTQYF; DNA: TGTGCCAGCAGCTCCCTGCCCGTTGGACTAGCTCGGACCCAGTACTTC
size: .; D: .; J: TRBJ1-1; V: TRBV18; CDR3: CASSHGSGTEAFF; DNA: TGTGCCAGCTCCCACGGAAGCGGCACTGAAGCTTTCTTT
size: .; D: .; J: TRBJ1-4; V: TRBV30; CDR3: CALGYNEKLFF; DNA: TGTGCCCTAGGATATAATGAAAAACTGTTTTTT
size: .; D: TRBD1; J: TRBJ2-5; V: TRBV2; CDR3: CASKSGQTKETQYF; DNA: TGTGCCAGCAAGTCGGGACAGACTAAAGAGACCCAGTACTTC
size: few; D: .; J: TRBJ2-1; V: TRBV19; CDR3: CASSTGSTTHNEQFF; DNA: TGTGCCAGTAGTACCGGATCGACTACTCACAATGAGCAGTTCTTC
size: few; D: TRBD2; J: TRBJ2-1; V: TRBV4-1; CDR3: CASSPWTQGVMASGSAEQFF; DNA: TGCGCCAGCAGCCCTTGGACTCAAGGGGTAATGGCTAGCGGGAGTGCTGAGCAGTTCTTC
size: .; D: .; J: TRBJ2-2; V: TRBV9; CDR3: CASSVRSPGELFF; DNA: TGTGCCAGCAGCGTCCGGAGTCCCGGGGAGCTGTTTTTT
size: few; D: .; J: TRBJ2-1; V: TRBV7-3; CDR3: CASSFGGGAWNEQFF; DNA: TGTGCCAGCAGCTTTGGAGGTGGCGCTTGGAATGAGCAGTTCTTC
size: .; D: .; J: TRBJ1-2; V: TRBV29-1; CDR3: CSVSVRVGGYTF; DNA: TGCAGCGTTTCCGTGCGGGTGGGTGGCTACACCTTC
size: few; D: .; J: TRBJ2-2; V: TRBV19; CDR3: CASSYSFPGELFF; DNA: TGTGCCAGTAGTTACAGTTTTCCCGGGGAGCTGTTTTTT
size: few; D: TRBD1; J: TRBJ2-6; V: TRBV5-1; CDR3: CASSLETGRSGANVLTF; DNA: TGCGCCAGCAGCTTGGAGACAGGGCGTTCTGGGGCCAACGTCCTGACTTTC
size: .; D: .; J: TRBJ1-1; V: TRBV4-3; CDR3: CASSQTLEYTEAFF; DNA: TGCGCCAGCAGCCAAACCCTGGAGTACACTGAAGCTTTCTTT
size: .; D: TRBD2; J: TRBJ2-1; V: TRBV19; CDR3: CASNVLAGVPNEQFF; DNA: TGTGCCAGTAATGTTCTAGCGGGAGTCCCCAATGAGCAGTTCTTC
size: few; D: TRBD2; J: TRBJ2-3; V: TRBV5-1; CDR3: CASSAGTSGTDTQYF; DNA: TGCGCCAGCAGCGCCGGGACTAGCGGCACAGATACGCAGTATTTT
size: .; D: .; J: TRBJ2-2; V: TRBV25-1; CDR3: CASSVAGWIGELFF; DNA: TGTGCCAGCAGTGTTGCGGGTTGGATCGGGGAGCTGTTTTTT
size: few; D: .; J: TRBJ2-5; V: TRBV18; CDR3: CASSSDQETQYF; DNA: TGTGCCAGCTCATCGGACCAAGAGACCCAGTACTTC
size: few; D: TRBD1; J: TRBJ1-1; V: TRBV30; CDR3: CACSRTGSMNTEAFF; DNA: TGTGCCTGTTCTAGGACAGGTAGCATGAACACTGAAGCTTTCTTT
size: .; D: TRBD1; J: TRBJ2-3; V: TRBV5-1; CDR3: CASSLLYRGVTDTQYF; DNA: TGCGCCAGCAGCTTGCTATACAGGGGTGTGACAGATACGCAGTATTTT
size: few; D: .; J: TRBJ1-5; V: TRBV5-1; CDR3: CASSPRGGGQPQHF; DNA: TGCGCCAGCAGCCCCAGGGGTGGTGGACAGCCCCAGCATTTT
size: .; D: TRBD2; J: TRBJ2-3; V: TRBV10-1; CDR3: CASSNEAGLADTDTQYF; DNA: TGCGCCAGCAGCAACGAAGCGGGACTAGCGGACACAGATACGCAGTATTTT
size: .; D: TRBD1; J: TRBJ2-1; V: TRBV29-1; CDR3: CSAPSSTGDHYNEQFF; DNA: TGCAGCGCACCTTCTTCGACAGGGGATCATTACAATGAGCAGTTCTTC
size: few; D: TRBD2; J: TRBJ2-7; V: TRBV30; CDR3: CAWSAGTTEQYF; DNA: TGTGCCTGGAGTGCCGGGACTACCGAGCAGTACTTC
size: few; D: TRBD1; J: TRBJ1-1; V: TRBV30; CDR3: CAWSGRRTGATEAFF; DNA: TGTGCCTGGAGTGGGAGGCGGACAGGAGCTACTGAAGCTTTCTTT
size: .; D: .; J: TRBJ2-5; V: TRBV7-9; CDR3: CASSGGNQETQYF; DNA: TGTGCCAGCAGCGGCGGGAACCAAGAGACCCAGTACTTC